These 4 T cell receptor beta chains were sequenced from one sample in a study of blood T cells in healthy people across ages. Together with a sample-barcoded 5' primer, a J-beta primer mix was included in a second PCR lasting roughly 6 to 12 cycles. One entry per CDR3 protein, called by TCRdb with MiXCR from the 5' RACE reads. Of 600,000 to 1,000,000 distinct CDR3 sequences in the sample, roughly 64% are singletons; the top ten hold around 22%. Sample: blood. These receptors were collected from a man between 25 and 39 years old in good health.

This chain connects TRBV7-2 to TRBJ2-1; TRBD1 aligns across 8 bases. The J call may not be correct, given that the DNA end is closer to TRBJ2-7. Germline CDR1 and CDR2: SGHTA and FQGNSA. The CDR3 sequence is 17 residues long. CDR3 loop: CASSFSPTGASYNEQYF. The CDR3 DNA is TGTGCCAGCAGCTTCTCCCCGACAGGGGCCTCCTACAATGAGCAGTACTTC.

V usage is TRBV28 and J usage is TRBJ1-5; D remains ambiguous. V was cut by 6 bases and J by 3 bases, with 3 bases left in between. Per germline, CDR1 MDHEN and CDR2 SYDVKM. The CDR3 has 11 residues. The CDR3 sequence is CASSTNQPQHF. CDR3 coding DNA: TGTGCCAGCAGCACCAATCAGCCCCAGCATTTT.

The genes are TRBV5-1 and TRBJ2-5; no firm D call. Trimming stripped 2 bases from V and 0 bases from J, with 5 bases between. This CDR3 region has 13 residues. The germline V gene encodes CDR1 SGHRS and CDR2 YFSETQ. The CDR3 loop is CASSLENQETQYF. For the CDR3, the DNA is TGCGCCAGCAGCTTAGAGAACCAAGAGACCCAGTACTTC.

This clonotype turned up a few times. This sequence joins TRBV5-1 and TRBJ2-4; TRBD2 matches at 7 bases. Matching the DNA end better, TRBJ2-7 makes the J call doubtful. The V gene's germline CDR1 is SGHRS and CDR2 YFSETQ. CDR3 length: 12 residues. The CDR3 here is CASSSGGNEQYF. The CDR3 nucleotides are TGCGCCAGCAGCTCGGGGGGAAACGAGCAGTACTTC.